This TCR beta chain is from a study of T cells in Graves' hyperthyroidism and ophthalmopathy. A lack of ophthalmopathy progression within 18 months defined stable Graves' hyperthyroidism. Investigators excluded patients with uncontrolled infection, other autoimmune disease, pregnancy or lactation. Germline assignment: CDR1 SGHDT and CDR2 YYEEEE. The length of the CDR3 is 15 residues. V was pared by 4 bases and J by 3 bases, with 7 bases of the junction left unmatched. Ten or more counts support this clonotype. From RNA transcripts, TCR beta CDR3 regions were amplified. HTBI primers were employed in a first-round RT-PCR of the TCR CDR3. TCRdb called the multiplex PCR reads again in MiXCR, with one record for every CDR3 protein. The data contain fewer than 550,000 distinct CDR3 sequences, roughly 14% of them seen just once; the ten biggest clones take up around 7%.

Specimen: blood. The gene calls are TRBV5-6 and TRBJ2-3; 8 nucleotides agree with TRBD2. The origin of this receptor is a woman between 18 and 29 years old with Graves' hyperthyroidism. The CDR3 loop reads CASSRSGSPTDTQYF. The CDR3 DNA follows: TGTGCCAGCAGCCGAAGCGGGAGCCCTACAGATACGCAGTATTTT. Complete variable domain (other parts from reference TRBV5-6 and TRBJ2-3): DAGVTQSPTHLIKTRGQQVTLRCSPKSGHDTVSWYQQALGQGPQFIFQYYEEEERQRGNFPDRFSGHQFPNYSSELNVNALLLGDSALYLCASSRSGSPTDTQYFGPGTRLTVL.